This TCR beta chain was observed in a study of blood T cell repertoires in COVID-19. Study information: COVID-19 samples collected from the United States, Italy and Spain covered acute and convalescent phases. PBMCs, B-cell-depleted T cells, or T cells were the source of the cDNA or gDNA that made up the material.

Methods used by the authors: Nucleated cell number was recorded as an estimate derived from reference gene primer amplification. The protocol was immunoSEQ multiplex PCR, while the TCRdb copy is restricted to in-frame clones and leaves out a portion. V and J calls and clone size follow that table, whereas D and trimming were derived from the DNA. The sample consists of 200,000 to 250,000 clones, less than 85% of them appearing once. This clone was counted between two and nine times. V dropped 3 bases and J dropped 2 bases, with 5 bases sitting between them. CDR1 is MDHEN, CDR2 SYDVKM, per germline. This CDR3 is 13 amino acids long.

The J gene is TRBJ1-5, the V gene TRBV28; D remains ambiguous. Sequencing used peripheral blood. The TCR was taken from a woman over 75 with acute or convalescent COVID-19. The CDR3: CASSFNGNQPQHF. The CDR3 bases are TGTGCCAGCAGTTTTAATGGCAATCAGCCCCAGCATTTT.